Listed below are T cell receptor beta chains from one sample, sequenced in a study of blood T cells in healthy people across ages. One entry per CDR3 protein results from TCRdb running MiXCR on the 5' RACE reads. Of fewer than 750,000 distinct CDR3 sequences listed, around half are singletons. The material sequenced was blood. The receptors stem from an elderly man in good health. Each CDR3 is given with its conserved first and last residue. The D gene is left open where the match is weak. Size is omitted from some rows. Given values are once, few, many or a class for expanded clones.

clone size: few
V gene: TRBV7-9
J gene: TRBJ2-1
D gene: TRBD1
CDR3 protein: CASSSGQGLYNEQFF
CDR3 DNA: TGTGCCAGCAGCTCGGGACAGGGGCTGTACAATGAGCAGTTCTTC

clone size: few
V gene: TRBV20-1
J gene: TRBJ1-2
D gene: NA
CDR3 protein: CSARGTVYGYTF
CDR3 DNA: TGCAGTGCTAGAGGGACAGTCTATGGCTACACCTTC

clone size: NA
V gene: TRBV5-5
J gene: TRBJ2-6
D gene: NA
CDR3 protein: CASSLLQSSGANVLTF
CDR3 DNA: TGTGCCAGCAGCTTGTTACAGAGCTCTGGGGCCAACGTCCTGACTTTC

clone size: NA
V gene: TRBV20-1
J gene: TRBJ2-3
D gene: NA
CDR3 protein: CSARSLAPWDTQYF
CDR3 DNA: TGCAGTGCTAGGAGTCTAGCCCCATGGGATACGCAGTATTTT

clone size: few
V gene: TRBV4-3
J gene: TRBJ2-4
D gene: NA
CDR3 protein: CASSQDQGTAKNIQYF
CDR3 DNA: TGCGCCAGCAGCCAAGATCAGGGAACAGCCAAAAACATTCAGTACTTC

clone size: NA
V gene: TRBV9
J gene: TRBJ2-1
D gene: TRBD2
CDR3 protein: CASSVGLAGNNEQFF
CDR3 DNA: TGTGCCAGCAGCGTAGGGCTAGCGGGAAACAATGAGCAGTTCTTC

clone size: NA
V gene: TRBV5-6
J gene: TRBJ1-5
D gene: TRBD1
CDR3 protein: CASSLAGTVSNQPQHF
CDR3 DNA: TGTGCCAGCAGCTTGGCTGGGACAGTTAGCAATCAGCCCCAGCATTTT

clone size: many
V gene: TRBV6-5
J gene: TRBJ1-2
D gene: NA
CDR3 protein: CASSSGRIGNRNYGYTF
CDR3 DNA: TGTGCCAGCAGTTCCGGACGGATCGGGAACCGCAACTATGGCTACACCTTC

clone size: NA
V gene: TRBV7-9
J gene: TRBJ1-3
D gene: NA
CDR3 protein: CASSRPAPGNTIYF
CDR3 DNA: TGTGCCAGCAGCCGTCCAGCACCGGGAAACACCATATATTTT

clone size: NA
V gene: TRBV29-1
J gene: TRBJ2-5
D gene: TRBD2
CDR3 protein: CSVEGHSGLAGREETQYF
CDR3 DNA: TGCAGCGTTGAAGGTCACTCGGGGCTAGCGGGACGAGAAGAGACCCAGTACTTC

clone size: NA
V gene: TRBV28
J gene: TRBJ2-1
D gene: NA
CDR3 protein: CASTFDGAGENNEQFF
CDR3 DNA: TGTGCCAGCACGTTCGACGGAGCGGGCGAGAACAATGAGCAGTTCTTC

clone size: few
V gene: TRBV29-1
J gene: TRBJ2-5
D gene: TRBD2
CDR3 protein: CSVDSGGETQYF
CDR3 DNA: TGCAGCGTTGACTCGGGAGGAGAGACCCAGTACTTC

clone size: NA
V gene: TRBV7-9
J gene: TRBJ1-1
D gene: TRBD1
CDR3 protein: CASSQLAGGTEAFF
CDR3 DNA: TGTGCCAGCAGCCAATTGGCAGGGGGCACTGAAGCTTTCTTT

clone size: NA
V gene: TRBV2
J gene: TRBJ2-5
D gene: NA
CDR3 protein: CASTKDSTGETQYF
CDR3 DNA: TGTGCCAGCACCAAGGACAGTACCGGAGAGACCCAGTACTTC

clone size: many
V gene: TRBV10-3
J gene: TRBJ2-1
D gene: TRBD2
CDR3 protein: CAISESKIGTSGSWNEQFF
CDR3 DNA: TGTGCCATCAGTGAGTCGAAAATAGGGACTAGCGGGAGTTGGAATGAGCAGTTCTTC

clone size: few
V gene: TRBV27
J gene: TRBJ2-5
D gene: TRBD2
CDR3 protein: CASSPREGGETQYF
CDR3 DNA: TGTGCCAGCAGTCCCAGGGAGGGTGGAGAGACCCAGTACTTC

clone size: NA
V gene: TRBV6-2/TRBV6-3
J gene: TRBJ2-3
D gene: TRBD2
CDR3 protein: CASSYGGGKGTDTQYF
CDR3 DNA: TGTGCCAGCAGTTACGGGGGAGGGAAGGGCACAGATACGCAGTATTTT

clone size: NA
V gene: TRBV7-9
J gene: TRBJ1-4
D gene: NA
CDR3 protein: CASSETNEKLFF
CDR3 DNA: TGTGCCAGCAGCGAAACTAATGAAAAACTGTTTTTT

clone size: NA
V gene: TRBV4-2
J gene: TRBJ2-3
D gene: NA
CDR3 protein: CASSQDLMTDTQYF
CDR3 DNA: TGTGCCAGCAGCCAAGATCTTATGACAGATACGCAGTATTTT

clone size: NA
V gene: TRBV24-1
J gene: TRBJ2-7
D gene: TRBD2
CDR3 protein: CATSDPLGTSGSYNEQYF
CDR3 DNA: TGTGCCACCAGTGATCCACTCGGGACTAGCGGTTCCTACAATGAGCAGTACTTC

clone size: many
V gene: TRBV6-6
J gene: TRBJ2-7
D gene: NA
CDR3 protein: CASSYSWLSYEQYF
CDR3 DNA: TGTGCCAGCAGTTACTCGTGGTTATCCTACGAGCAGTACTTC

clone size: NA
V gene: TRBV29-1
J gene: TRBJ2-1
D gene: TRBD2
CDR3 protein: CSIRDGTSGSWGYEQFF
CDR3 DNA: TGCAGCATCAGGGACGGGACTAGCGGGTCGTGGGGATATGAGCAGTTCTTC

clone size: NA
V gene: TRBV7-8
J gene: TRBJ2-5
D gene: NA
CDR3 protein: CASSLAPAAETQYF
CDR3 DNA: TGTGCCAGCAGCTTAGCGCCGGCTGCAGAGACCCAGTACTTC

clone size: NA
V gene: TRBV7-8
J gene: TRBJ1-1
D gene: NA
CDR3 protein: CASSLSHTEAFF
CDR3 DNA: TGTGCCAGCAGCTTGAGCCACACTGAAGCTTTCTTT